A selection of T cell receptor beta chains follows, all from one sample in a study of identical twins. TCRdb re-called the 5' RACE reads through MiXCR, storing one row per CDR3 protein. This table has under 250,000 distinct CDR3 sequences, 6.5% to 9% appearing once. The data also belong to a second study, concerning yellow fever vaccine responses in identical twins.

The sample comprised CD8+ T cells sorted from blood. These receptors originate from a young woman in good health. Each CDR3 is given with its conserved first and last residue. The order of the fields is clone size, V gene, J gene, D gene, CDR3 protein, CDR3 DNA. The D gene is left open where the match is weak. The size of a clone is reported for some rows only, either as once, few or many, or as a class for expanded clones.

abundance: many; v_gene: TRBV6-1; j_gene: TRBJ2-7; d_gene: TRBD1; CDR3aa: CASSKTYGTGGYYEQYF; CDR3nt: TGTGCCAGCAGCAAAACCTACGGGACAGGGGGCTATTACGAGCAGTACTTC
abundance: -; v_gene: TRBV6-5; j_gene: TRBJ2-1; d_gene: -; CDR3aa: CASSSRGFGNEQFF; CDR3nt: TGTGCCAGCAGTTCTCGGGGGTTTGGAAATGAGCAGTTCTTC
abundance: -; v_gene: TRBV12-5; j_gene: TRBJ2-1; d_gene: -; CDR3aa: CASGLASPGNEQFF; CDR3nt: TGTGCTAGTGGTTTGGCCAGTCCCGGTAATGAGCAGTTCTTC
abundance: few; v_gene: TRBV4-2; j_gene: TRBJ2-1; d_gene: TRBD2; CDR3aa: CASSQAVLAGDEQFF; CDR3nt: TGTGCCAGCAGCCAAGCTGTACTAGCGGGAGACGAGCAGTTCTTC
abundance: many; v_gene: TRBV4-2; j_gene: TRBJ2-3; d_gene: TRBD2; CDR3aa: CASSQDLSGTPPDTQYF; CDR3nt: TGTGCCAGCAGCCAAGATCTTAGCGGGACCCCCCCAGATACGCAGTATTTT
abundance: few; v_gene: TRBV12-3/TRBV12-4; j_gene: TRBJ2-7; d_gene: TRBD1; CDR3aa: CASSFGRGREQYF; CDR3nt: TGTGCCAGCAGTTTTGGCAGGGGGCGCGAGCAGTACTTC
abundance: many; v_gene: TRBV10-2; j_gene: TRBJ2-2; d_gene: -; CDR3aa: CASTVRVTGELFF; CDR3nt: TGCGCCAGCACAGTCAGGGTTACCGGGGAGCTGTTTTTT
abundance: few; v_gene: TRBV7-9; j_gene: TRBJ2-1; d_gene: -; CDR3aa: CASSFSQSRLNEQFF; CDR3nt: TGTGCCAGCAGCTTTTCTCAGTCGCGGCTTAATGAGCAGTTCTTC
abundance: many; v_gene: TRBV28; j_gene: TRBJ2-6; d_gene: -; CDR3aa: CASSLQGFGANVLTF; CDR3nt: TGTGCCAGCAGTTTACAGGGCTTTGGGGCCAACGTCCTGACTTTC
abundance: -; v_gene: TRBV2; j_gene: TRBJ2-5; d_gene: -; CDR3aa: CASPGVAKETQYF; CDR3nt: TGTGCCAGCCCGGGGGTAGCGAAAGAGACCCAGTACTTC
abundance: many; v_gene: TRBV25-1; j_gene: TRBJ2-3; d_gene: TRBD2; CDR3aa: CASSESRLAGATDTQYF; CDR3nt: TGTGCCAGCAGTGAATCGCGACTAGCGGGGGCCACAGATACGCAGTATTTT
abundance: -; v_gene: TRBV20-1; j_gene: TRBJ2-7; d_gene: -; CDR3aa: CSASPWGSSYEQYF; CDR3nt: TGCAGTGCTAGTCCCTGGGGAAGCTCCTACGAGCAGTACTTC
abundance: -; v_gene: TRBV12-3/TRBV12-4; j_gene: TRBJ2-3; d_gene: -; CDR3aa: CASSLEAAVDTQYF; CDR3nt: TGTGCCAGCAGTCTGGAGGCGGCGGTAGATACGCAGTATTTT
abundance: many; v_gene: TRBV14; j_gene: TRBJ1-5; d_gene: -; CDR3aa: CASSQERELNQPQHF; CDR3nt: TGTGCCAGCAGCCAAGAAAGGGAATTGAATCAGCCCCAGCATTTT
abundance: many; v_gene: TRBV29-1; j_gene: TRBJ2-1; d_gene: -; CDR3aa: CSVEGFSYNEQFF; CDR3nt: TGCAGCGTTGAAGGCTTTTCCTACAATGAGCAGTTCTTC
abundance: few; v_gene: TRBV18; j_gene: TRBJ2-5; d_gene: -; CDR3aa: CASSPTVTQETQYF; CDR3nt: TGTGCCAGCTCACCGACTGTCACCCAAGAGACCCAGTACTTC
abundance: few; v_gene: TRBV6-2/TRBV6-3; j_gene: TRBJ2-2; d_gene: TRBD1; CDR3aa: CASAGGSGTGELFF; CDR3nt: TGTGCCAGCGCAGGGGGCTCGGGCACCGGGGAGCTGTTTTTT
abundance: many; v_gene: TRBV20-1; j_gene: TRBJ2-7; d_gene: -; CDR3aa: CSAYSGHVAREQYF; CDR3nt: TGCAGTGCTTACAGCGGACATGTCGCACGCGAGCAGTACTTC
abundance: few; v_gene: TRBV7-9; j_gene: TRBJ2-7; d_gene: -; CDR3aa: CASSSAYYEQYF; CDR3nt: TGTGCCAGCTCATCTGCATACTACGAGCAGTACTTC
abundance: few; v_gene: TRBV3-1; j_gene: TRBJ2-1; d_gene: -; CDR3aa: CASSHPTGNNEQFF; CDR3nt: TGTGCCAGCAGCCATCCGACAGGAAACAATGAGCAGTTCTTC
abundance: few; v_gene: TRBV6-2/TRBV6-3; j_gene: TRBJ2-3; d_gene: -; CDR3aa: CASSYSPGYPDTQYF; CDR3nt: TGTGCCAGCAGTTACTCGCCAGGGTATCCAGATACGCAGTATTTT
abundance: few; v_gene: TRBV5-1; j_gene: TRBJ1-4; d_gene: TRBD1; CDR3aa: CASSADRRNEKLFF; CDR3nt: TGCGCCAGCAGCGCGGACAGGAGGAATGAAAAACTGTTTTTT
abundance: -; v_gene: TRBV6-1; j_gene: TRBJ2-5; d_gene: -; CDR3aa: CASSGKGPKETQYF; CDR3nt: TGTGCCAGCAGTGGCAAGGGGCCTAAAGAGACCCAGTACTTC
abundance: few; v_gene: TRBV19; j_gene: TRBJ1-6; d_gene: -; CDR3aa: CASSAYEGGHSPLHF; CDR3nt: TGTGCCAGTAGTGCCTACGAAGGGGGGCATTCACCCCTCCACTTT
abundance: few; v_gene: TRBV4-2; j_gene: TRBJ2-1; d_gene: -; CDR3aa: CASSPRSPSYNEQFF; CDR3nt: TGTGCCAGCAGTCCCCGTTCCCCCTCCTACAATGAGCAGTTCTTC
abundance: many; v_gene: TRBV12-3/TRBV12-4; j_gene: TRBJ1-1; d_gene: -; CDR3aa: CASSWGDTEAFF; CDR3nt: TGTGCCAGCAGTTGGGGGGACACTGAAGCTTTCTTT
abundance: many; v_gene: TRBV4-1; j_gene: TRBJ2-1; d_gene: -; CDR3aa: CASSQRGNEQFF; CDR3nt: TGCGCCAGCAGCCAGAGGGGCAATGAGCAGTTCTTC
abundance: -; v_gene: TRBV29-1; j_gene: TRBJ2-1; d_gene: -; CDR3aa: CSVAGSMAYNEQFF; CDR3nt: TGCAGCGTCGCAGGGAGTATGGCCTACAATGAGCAGTTCTTC
abundance: -; v_gene: TRBV4-1; j_gene: TRBJ1-5; d_gene: -; CDR3aa: CASSQVTGDGQPQHF; CDR3nt: TGCGCCAGCAGCCAAGTGACTGGAGACGGTCAGCCCCAGCATTTT
abundance: -; v_gene: TRBV10-2; j_gene: TRBJ2-1; d_gene: TRBD2; CDR3aa: CASSFSGGSFRSSYNEQFF; CDR3nt: TGCGCCAGCAGTTTTAGCGGGGGGTCTTTCAGGAGCTCCTACAATGAGCAGTTCTTC
abundance: few; v_gene: TRBV12-3/TRBV12-4; j_gene: TRBJ2-7; d_gene: -; CDR3aa: CASSPKGGGSYEQYF; CDR3nt: TGTGCCAGCAGTCCGAAAGGCGGCGGATCCTACGAGCAGTACTTC
abundance: many; v_gene: TRBV12-5; j_gene: TRBJ2-5; d_gene: TRBD1; CDR3aa: CASGQDRGSQETQYF; CDR3nt: TGTGCTAGTGGCCAGGACAGGGGATCCCAAGAGACCCAGTACTTC
abundance: -; v_gene: TRBV2; j_gene: TRBJ2-3; d_gene: -; CDR3aa: CASSDPTGVTDTQYF; CDR3nt: TGTGCCAGCAGTGACCCGACGGGGGTCACAGATACGCAGTATTTT
abundance: -; v_gene: TRBV6-5; j_gene: TRBJ1-5; d_gene: -; CDR3aa: CASSYSGSNQPQHF; CDR3nt: TGTGCCAGCAGTTACTCCGGCAGTAATCAGCCCCAGCATTTT
abundance: many; v_gene: TRBV4-1; j_gene: TRBJ2-7; d_gene: -; CDR3aa: CASSHTVGGRYEQYF; CDR3nt: TGCGCCAGCAGCCATACCGTCGGGGGGCGATACGAGCAGTACTTC
abundance: -; v_gene: TRBV6-1; j_gene: TRBJ2-2; d_gene: -; CDR3aa: CATARQGEVGELFF; CDR3nt: TGTGCCACCGCACGGCAGGGTGAGGTCGGGGAGCTGTTTTTT
abundance: -; v_gene: TRBV20-1; j_gene: TRBJ2-7; d_gene: TRBD1; CDR3aa: CSASTGGDAGEQYF; CDR3nt: TGCAGTGCTTCGACAGGGGGCGACGCTGGCGAGCAGTACTTC
abundance: many; v_gene: TRBV27; j_gene: TRBJ2-1; d_gene: -; CDR3aa: CASSLLTGEINNEQFF; CDR3nt: TGTGCCAGCAGTTTATTAACGGGAGAAATTAACAATGAGCAGTTCTTC
abundance: many; v_gene: TRBV16; j_gene: TRBJ1-3; d_gene: -; CDR3aa: CASNQRVSGNTIYF; CDR3nt: TGTGCCAGCAACCAACGGGTCTCTGGAAACACCATATATTTT
abundance: few; v_gene: TRBV19; j_gene: TRBJ1-5; d_gene: -; CDR3aa: CASSPQPTGIQPQHF; CDR3nt: TGTGCCAGTAGCCCCCAACCAACAGGGATTCAGCCCCAGCATTTT
abundance: many; v_gene: TRBV5-5; j_gene: TRBJ1-2; d_gene: -; CDR3aa: CASSQLTDNYGYTF; CDR3nt: TGTGCCAGCAGCCAACTGACAGATAACTATGGCTACACCTTC
abundance: -; v_gene: TRBV10-3; j_gene: TRBJ2-7; d_gene: -; CDR3aa: CAISEEQAISYEQYF; CDR3nt: TGTGCCATCAGTGAGGAACAGGCGATCTCCTACGAGCAGTACTTC
abundance: -; v_gene: TRBV7-9; j_gene: TRBJ1-2; d_gene: -; CDR3aa: CASSLSGTIGYTF; CDR3nt: TGTGCCAGCAGCTTATCCGGGACTATAGGCTACACCTTC
abundance: few; v_gene: TRBV5-1; j_gene: TRBJ2-1; d_gene: TRBD2; CDR3aa: CASSPMGGNSYNEQFF; CDR3nt: TGCGCCAGCAGCCCGATGGGGGGGAACTCCTACAATGAGCAGTTCTTC
abundance: many; v_gene: TRBV5-1; j_gene: TRBJ1-2; d_gene: -; CDR3aa: CASSLDSPNYGYTF; CDR3nt: TGCGCCAGCAGCTTGGACAGCCCTAACTATGGCTACACCTTC